This T cell receptor (beta chain) originates from a study of T cell responses to AZD1222 COVID-19 vaccine. Study observations and caveats: Mostly white British, mostly female donors; authors suggested clonal diversity may be underestimated. The study identified only five to seven AZD1222 recipients as seropositive at baseline. Once two AZD1222 doses were given, Spike-specific TCR breadth and depth went up.

The CDR3 consists of 15 residues. After removal of 4 bases from V and 2 bases from J, the junction contained 8 bases not matched to a gene. CDR1 is SGHRS, CDR2 YFSETQ, per germline. This table comes from immunoSEQ multiplex PCR, and its TCRdb copy is limited to in-frame clones, with some not included. Altogether some 95,000 clones are present, approximately 91% being singletons, with the ten largest covering about 3.7%. With respect to this clone: Its antigen is unknown.

V gene TRBV5-1 combines with J gene TRBJ1-1; 7 positions match TRBD1. This receptor was identified in an adult in good health. The sequences come from peripheral blood, collected on day 0 of AZD1222 vaccination. The CDR3 loop reads CASSGPGQRNTEAFF. As DNA, the CDR3 is TGCGCCAGCAGCGGACCGGGACAGCGTAACACTGAAGCTTTCTTT.